This record covers a single T cell receptor beta chain. Clones were sequenced by immunoSEQ multiplex PCR, and TCRdb holds only the in-frame ones, with some missing. The sample holds about 310,000 clones, about 89% seen once. The CDR3 loop spans 15 amino acids. V was trimmed by 5 bases and J by 2 bases, leaving 12 bases between them. CDR1 and CDR2 (germline): KGHDR, SFDVKD. These data originate in a study of blood T cell repertoires in COVID-19. About the study: The cDNA or gDNA used as material had been derived from T cells, B-cell-depleted T cells, or PBMCs.

The TCR comes from a woman aged 40 to 55 who had recovered from COVID-19. The specimen was PBMCs or T cells enriched from blood (not recorded which). V is TRBV24-1 and J is TRBJ2-1, with a weak D call TRBD2 (6 bases). The DNA of the CDR3 is TGTGCCACCAGTGCGGGGGACGCCCCCTACAATGAGCAGTTCTTC. Its translation: CATSAGDAPYNEQFF.